This TCR beta chain was recorded in a study of human T cells and chemical hapten exposure. Study details: Small pooled library volume differences mainly caused per-sample TCR yield variation.

This clonotype was picked up a small number of times. Sequence at one end of the junction differs from germline and may be a read error. Germline-derived CDR1 and CDR2 are DFQATT and SNEGSKA (reference sequence). There are 14 residues in the CDR3. A single record per CDR3 protein comes from TCRdb applying MiXCR to the RACE reads. The sample consists of 350,000 to 400,000 distinct CDR3 sequences, roughly 5.3% of them appearing once. As to time point: pre-sensitization, week 0. Treatment meaning: therapeutic diphenylcyclopropenone sensitization with weekly scalp DPC. This chain uses TRBV20-1 with TRBJ2-1; a weak D match, TRBD2 (5 bases). The sequences come from whole blood, collected in connection with sensitization to the hapten diphenylcyclopropenone (DPC). The source is a woman aged 45-65 years with alopecia areata. Some clones in this sample may be carry-over from other donors' samples. The CDR3 bases are TGCAGTGCTAGAACCTTGCGGGCAAGGGATGACCAGTTCTTC. Its protein product is CSARTLRARDDQFF.